This T cell receptor beta chain came from a study of a mutant IDH1 vaccine in newly diagnosed glioma. Time point denoted: week 11, during vaccination. Every vaccination contained 300 ug of the mutant IDH1 20-mer peptide and was paired with topical imiquimod. Turning to this clone: Its antigen is unidentified.

V dropped 3 bases and J dropped 8; count of bases not matched to a gene: 9. Germline CDR1 reads SGHRS; CDR2 reads YFSETQ. CDR3 length: 15 residues. The method was immunoSEQ multiplex PCR; TCRdb's version includes in-frame clones alone and lacks a portion of them. The table includes about 66,000 clones, 84% detected once. The chain is built from TRBV5-1 and TRBJ2-7, with 12 bases identical to TRBD1. The sample in question was PBMCs, obtained from a glioma patient whose treatment included an IDH1 peptide vaccine. This clonotype originated in a man between 25 and 39 years old with glioma. This chain's CDR3 is CASSWASGQGAKQYF. The CDR3 nucleotides are TGCGCCAGCAGCTGGGCCTCGGGACAGGGGGCCAAGCAGTACTTC.